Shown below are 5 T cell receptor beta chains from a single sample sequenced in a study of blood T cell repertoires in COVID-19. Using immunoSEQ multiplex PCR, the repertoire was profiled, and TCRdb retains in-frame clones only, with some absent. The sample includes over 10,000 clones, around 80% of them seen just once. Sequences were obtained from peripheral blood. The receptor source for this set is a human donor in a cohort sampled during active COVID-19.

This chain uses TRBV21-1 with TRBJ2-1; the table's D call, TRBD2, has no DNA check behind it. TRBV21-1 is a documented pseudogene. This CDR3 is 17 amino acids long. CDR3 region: CASSKVTKSGGTNEQFF. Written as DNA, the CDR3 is TGTGCCAGCAGCAAGGTCACGAAAAGCGGGGGGACTAATGAGCAGTTCTTC.

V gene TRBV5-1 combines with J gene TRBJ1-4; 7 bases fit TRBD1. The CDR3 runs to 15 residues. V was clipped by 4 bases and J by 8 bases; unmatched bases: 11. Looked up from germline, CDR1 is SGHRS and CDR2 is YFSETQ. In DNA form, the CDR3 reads TGCGCCAGCAGCGGCCCAGGGGGAAGTAGCGAAAAACTGTTTTTT. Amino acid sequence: CASSGPGGSSEKLFF.

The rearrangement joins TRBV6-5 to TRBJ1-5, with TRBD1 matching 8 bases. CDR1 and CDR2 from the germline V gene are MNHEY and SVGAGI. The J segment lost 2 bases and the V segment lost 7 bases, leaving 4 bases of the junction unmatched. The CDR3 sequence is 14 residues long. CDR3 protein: CASKKTGGNQPQHF. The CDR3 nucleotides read TGTGCCAGCAAAAAGACAGGGGGCAATCAGCCCCAGCATTTT.

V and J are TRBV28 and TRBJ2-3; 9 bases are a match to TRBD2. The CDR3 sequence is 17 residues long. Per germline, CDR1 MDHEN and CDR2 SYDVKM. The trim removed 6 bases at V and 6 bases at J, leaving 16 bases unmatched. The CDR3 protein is CASSQWGGSGGRDTQYF. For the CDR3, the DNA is TGTGCCAGCAGCCAATGGGGTGGTAGCGGGGGCCGGGATACGCAGTATTTT.

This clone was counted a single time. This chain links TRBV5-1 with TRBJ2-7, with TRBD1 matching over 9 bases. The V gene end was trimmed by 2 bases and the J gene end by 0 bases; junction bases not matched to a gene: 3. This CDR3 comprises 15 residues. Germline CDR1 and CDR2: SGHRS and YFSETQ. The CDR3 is CASSFRDRASYEQYF. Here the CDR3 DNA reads TGCGCCAGCAGCTTCCGGGACAGGGCCTCCTACGAGCAGTACTTC.